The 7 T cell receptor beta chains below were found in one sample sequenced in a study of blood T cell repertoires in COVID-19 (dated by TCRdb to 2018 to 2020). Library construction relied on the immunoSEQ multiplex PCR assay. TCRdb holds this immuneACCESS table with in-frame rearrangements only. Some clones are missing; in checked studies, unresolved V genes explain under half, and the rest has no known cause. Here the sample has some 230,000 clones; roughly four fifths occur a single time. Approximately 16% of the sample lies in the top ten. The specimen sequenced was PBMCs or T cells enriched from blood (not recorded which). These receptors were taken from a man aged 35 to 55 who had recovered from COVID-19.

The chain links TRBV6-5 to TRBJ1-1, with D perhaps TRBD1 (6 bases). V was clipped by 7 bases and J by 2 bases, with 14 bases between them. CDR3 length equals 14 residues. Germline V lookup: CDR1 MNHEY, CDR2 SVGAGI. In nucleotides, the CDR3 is TGTGCCAGCAATTCCGGGACACTTAACACTGAAGCTTTCTTT. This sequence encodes CASNSGTLNTEAFF.

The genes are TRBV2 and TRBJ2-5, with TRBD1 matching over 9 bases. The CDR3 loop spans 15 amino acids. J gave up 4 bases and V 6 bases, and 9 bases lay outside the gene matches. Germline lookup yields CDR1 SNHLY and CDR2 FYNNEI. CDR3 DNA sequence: TGTGCCAGCAGGCTACGGACAGGGGAAGGAGAGACCCAGTACTTC. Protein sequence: CASRLRTGEGETQYF.

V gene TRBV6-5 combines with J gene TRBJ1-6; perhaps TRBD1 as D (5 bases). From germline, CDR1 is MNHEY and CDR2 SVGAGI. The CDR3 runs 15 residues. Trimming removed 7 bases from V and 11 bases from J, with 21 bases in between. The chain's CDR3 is CASNLGGQGKAPLHF. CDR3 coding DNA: TGTGCCAGCAACCTGGGAGGGCAGGGAAAGGCACCCCTCCACTTT.

CDR3 amino acids: CASSDGQGAGTEAFF. CDR3 nucleotides: TGCGCCAGCAGCGACGGACAGGGTGCGGGCACTGAAGCTTTCTTT. The chain has TRBV5-1 and TRBJ1-1, with 8 bases matching TRBD1. With 4 bases clipped from V and 4 bases from J, the junction kept 9 bases outside the gene matches. The CDR3 sequence is 15 residues long. CDR1 SGHRS and CDR2 YFSETQ come from the germline V gene. Together with reference TRBV5-1 and TRBJ1-1, the CDR3 gives the full variable domain: KAGVTQTPRYLIKTRGQQVTLSCSPISGHRSVSWYQQTPGQGLQFLFEYFSETQRNKGNFPGRFSGRQFSNSRSEMNVSTLELGDSALYLCASSDGQGAGTEAFFGQGTRLTVV.

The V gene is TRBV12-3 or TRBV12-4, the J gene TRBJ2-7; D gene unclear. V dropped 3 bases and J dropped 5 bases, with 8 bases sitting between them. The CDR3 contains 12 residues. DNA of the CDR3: TGTGCCAGCAGTTTGGTTCCGGACGAGCAGTACTTC. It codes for CASSLVPDEQYF.

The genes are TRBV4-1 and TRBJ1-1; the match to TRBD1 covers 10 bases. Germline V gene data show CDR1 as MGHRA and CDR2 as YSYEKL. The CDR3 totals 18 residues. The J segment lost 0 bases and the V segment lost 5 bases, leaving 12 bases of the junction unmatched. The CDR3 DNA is TGCGCCAGCAGCAGGCGGGCGGGGACAGGGGCCATGAACACTGAAGCTTTCTTT. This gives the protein CASSRRAGTGAMNTEAFF.

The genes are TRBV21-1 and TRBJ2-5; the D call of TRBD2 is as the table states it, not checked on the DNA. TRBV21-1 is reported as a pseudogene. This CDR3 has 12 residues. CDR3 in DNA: TGTGCCAGCAGCATTCCTTTAGAGACCCAGTACTTC. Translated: CASSIPLETQYF.